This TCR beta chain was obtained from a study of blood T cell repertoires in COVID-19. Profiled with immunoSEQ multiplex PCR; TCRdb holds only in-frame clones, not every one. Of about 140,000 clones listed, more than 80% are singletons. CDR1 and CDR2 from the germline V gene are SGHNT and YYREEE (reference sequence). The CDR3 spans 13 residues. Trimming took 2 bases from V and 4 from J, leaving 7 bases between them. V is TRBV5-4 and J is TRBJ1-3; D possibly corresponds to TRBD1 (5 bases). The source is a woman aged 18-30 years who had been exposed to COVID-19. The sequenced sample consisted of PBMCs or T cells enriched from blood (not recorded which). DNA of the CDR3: TGTGCCAGCAGCTTTGCAGGGGGAAACACCATATATTTT. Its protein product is CASSFAGGNTIYF.